This T cell receptor beta chain derives from a study of regulatory T cells in long-lasting Graves disease. Investigators prepared the TCR beta libraries by applying iRepertoire HTBI primers and Arm-PCR of CDR3 regions. Using its own MiXCR run on the multiplex PCR reads, TCRdb lists one record per CDR3 protein. The sample holds 520,000 or so distinct CDR3 sequences, more than 10% seen once. This clonotype has more than one count but fewer than ten. The time point: newly diagnosed GD, antithyroid drugs for less than 3 months. Generation of the TCR library employed RNA extracted from PBMCs. CDR1 and CDR2 from the germline V gene are LGHDT and YNNKEL (reference sequence). The CDR3 is made up of 11 amino acids. V dropped 11 bases and J dropped 10 bases, with 12 bases sitting between them. This sample also belongs to another study, concerning T cells in Graves' hyperthyroidism and ophthalmopathy.

The clonotype originates from a woman in her thirties with Graves disease. The chain carries TRBV3-1 and TRBJ1-6; D perhaps matches TRBD1 (5 bases). Sequenced here: peripheral blood mononuclear cells (PBMCs), sampled at new diagnosis, from a patient treated with antithyroid drugs. The DNA for the CDR3 is TGTGCCGGGGGAAAAAGATCACCCCTCCACTTT. This encodes CAGGKRSPLHF.